This is a list of T cell receptor beta chains from one sample in a study of blood T cell repertoires in COVID-19. This table comes from immunoSEQ multiplex PCR, and its TCRdb copy is limited to in-frame clones, with some not included. The table has more than 90,000 clones, around 85% seen once; the top ten hold 38%. The sample consisted of peripheral blood. Receptors originate from a man older than 75 with acute or convalescent COVID-19. The CDR3 runs from the conserved cysteine through the conserved F or W. A D gene is named only where the DNA matches it firmly. Part of the rows lack a size; the others show once, few, many or a class for expanded clones.

clone size	D gene	J gene	V gene	CDR3 protein	CDR3 DNA
.	.	TRBJ2-1	TRBV27	CASRHQGSSYNEQFF	TGTGCCAGCAGGCACCAGGGAAGCTCCTACAATGAGCAGTTCTTC
.	TRBD2	TRBJ2-2	TRBV3-1/TRBV3-2	CASSPGLAATGELFF	TGTGCCAGCAGCCCGGGACTAGCGGCGACCGGGGAGCTGTTTTTT
.	.	TRBJ2-7	TRBV2	CASSRDTVFMGEQYF	TGTGCCAGCAGTAGGGACACGGTGTTCATGGGCGAGCAGTACTTC
few	TRBD1	TRBJ1-5	TRBV6-2/TRBV6-3	CASSPGTGGVLEPQHF	TGTGCCAGCAGCCCCGGGACAGGGGGCGTGTTAGAGCCCCAGCATTTT
.	.	TRBJ2-7	TRBV3-1/TRBV3-2	CASSQGPGIRYEQYF	TGTGCCAGCAGCCAAGGACCGGGTATCCGCTACGAGCAGTACTTC
.	TRBD1	TRBJ1-2	TRBV27	CASSLSNDRDHGYTF	TGTGCCAGCAGTTTATCGAACGACAGGGACCATGGCTACACCTTC
.	TRBD2	TRBJ2-1	TRBV5-1	CASSTGTSGTEQFF	TGCGCCAGCAGCACCGGGACTAGCGGGACTGAGCAGTTCTTC
.	TRBD2	TRBJ2-2	TRBV10-2	CASSESGRAGELFF	TGCGCCAGCAGTGAGTCCGGGAGGGCCGGGGAGCTGTTTTTT
once	TRBD2	TRBJ2-1	TRBV6-6	CASSYSRLGGEQFF	TGTGCCAGCAGTTACTCCAGGCTGGGGGGGGAGCAGTTCTTC
few	TRBD1	TRBJ2-2	TRBV5-1	CASSLTPATGANTGELFF	TGCGCCAGCAGCTTGACCCCCGCGACAGGGGCCAACACCGGGGAGCTGTTTTTT
.	.	TRBJ2-7	TRBV4-3	CASSATGPGVGYEQYF	TGCGCCAGCAGCGCTACAGGGCCCGGGGTCGGTTACGAGCAGTACTTC
.	TRBD2	TRBJ2-7	TRBV11-2	CASSIPSGYEQYF	TGTGCCAGCAGCATCCCTAGCGGCTACGAGCAGTACTTC
.	TRBD2	TRBJ2-1	TRBV5-1	CASSFLLAGGGAEQFF	TGCGCCAGCAGCTTTTTGCTAGCGGGAGGGGGGGCTGAGCAGTTCTTC
.	TRBD1	TRBJ1-2	TRBV7-9	CASSQVGRGTVYGYTF	TGTGCCAGCAGCCAGGTGGGCAGGGGGACGGTCTATGGCTACACCTTC
.	.	TRBJ1-1	TRBV9	CASSVGAENTEAFF	TGTGCCAGCAGCGTAGGGGCTGAGAACACTGAAGCTTTCTTT
.	.	TRBJ1-4	TRBV13	CASSLRGYSEKLFF	TGTGCCAGCAGCCTCCGGGGTTATAGTGAAAAACTGTTTTTT
.	TRBD2	TRBJ2-5	TRBV11-3	CASSLGTSGSLAAQETQYF	TGTGCCAGCAGCCTAGGGACTAGCGGGAGTTTAGCGGCACAAGAGACCCAGTACTTC
few	TRBD1	TRBJ1-3	TRBV7-2	CASSSRSGTGVLSGNTIYF	TGTGCCAGCAGCTCAAGGTCCGGGACAGGGGTTCTCTCTGGAAACACCATATATTTT
.	.	TRBJ1-2	TRBV29-1	CSVDRGGTGYTF	TGCAGCGTTGATCGGGGGGGCACGGGCTACACCTTC
.	.	TRBJ2-5	TRBV30	CAWRAGQETQYF	TGTGCCTGGAGAGCGGGTCAAGAGACCCAGTACTTC
.	TRBD1	TRBJ1-1	TRBV7-6	CASSLVGQGPNTEAFF	TGTGCCAGCAGCTTAGTTGGACAGGGGCCAAACACTGAAGCTTTCTTT
.	TRBD1	TRBJ2-5	TRBV4-1	CASSQAGQGMETQYF	TGCGCCAGCAGCCAAGCGGGACAGGGAATGGAGACCCAGTACTTC
.	TRBD2	TRBJ2-1	TRBV2	CASRGLAGSGNEQFF	TGTGCCAGCAGAGGCTTAGCGGGAAGTGGGAATGAGCAGTTCTTC
.	TRBD2	TRBJ2-7	TRBV15	CATSRDRLAGVGEQYF	TGTGCCACCAGCAGAGATAGGCTAGCGGGAGTTGGTGAGCAGTACTTC
.	.	TRBJ1-5	TRBV27	CASSGTGYGGQPQHF	TGTGCCAGCAGTGGTACAGGGTATGGAGGTCAGCCCCAGCATTTT
.	TRBD1	TRBJ2-1	TRBV10-3	CATRTGQRLGSYNEQFF	TGTGCCACAAGGACAGGGCAGAGACTAGGCTCCTACAATGAGCAGTTCTTC
.	TRBD1	TRBJ1-6	TRBV7-2	CASSLRQGGNSPLHF	TGTGCCAGCAGCCTAAGACAGGGAGGTAATTCACCCCTCCACTTT
.	.	TRBJ2-7	TRBV7-2	CASSRGSLGTTNYEQYF	TGTGCCAGCAGTAGGGGGTCCCTCGGGACTACTAACTACGAGCAGTACTTC
.	TRBD1	TRBJ2-7	TRBV7-2	CASSNDRGDTYEQYF	TGTGCCAGCAGCAATGACAGGGGGGATACCTACGAGCAGTACTTC
.	TRBD1	TRBJ2-7	TRBV5-4	CASSLAGQGGGEQYF	TGTGCCAGCAGCTTGGCGGGACAGGGGGGAGGCGAGCAGTACTTC
.	.	TRBJ1-5	TRBV7-9	CASSSDSSNQPQHF	TGTGCCAGCAGCTCCGACAGTTCGAATCAGCCCCAGCATTTT